This T cell receptor beta chain was recorded in a study of spatial heterogeneity in lung cancer. Study-level results: How many expanded intratumoral alpha and beta TCRs were present tracked the tumor mutation count, which was a count of nonsynonymous mutations.

Time point meaning: sample taken at primary tumor resection. Samples were donated by 72 untreated early-stage non-small cell lung cancer patients. Unsorted whole RNA samples from tumor, nontumor lung or frozen PBMC were sequenced. Germline CDR1 is MNHEY and CDR2 is SVGAGI. Trimming removed 4 bases at V and 2 bases at J, with 9 bases between. The CDR3 contains 13 residues. Comments on this clonotype: Its antigen is unidentified.

TCRdb reprocessed the 5' RACE reads via MiXCR and lists one record per CDR3 protein. The sample holds some 6,900 distinct CDR3 sequences, approximately 12% seen once. The clonotype was recovered from a male donor with early-stage non-small cell lung cancer. This chain connects TRBV6-5 to TRBJ2-7, with D unclear. Sequenced here: lung tumor tissue, sampled at surgery. The CDR3 loop is CASSSSKAYEQYF. The CDR3 nucleotides read TGTGCCAGCAGTTCCTCGAAGGCCTACGAGCAGTACTTC.